One and the same sample provided the 9 T cell receptor beta chains below, sequenced in a study of blood T cell repertoires in COVID-19. The table came from immunoSEQ multiplex PCR; TCRdb's copy has only in-frame clones and leaves some out. The table includes 120,000 to 150,000 clones, 79% detected once. Material: peripheral blood. These receptors were taken from a man aged 55-75 years with acute or convalescent COVID-19.

Only one count was recorded for this clone. The chain carries TRBV15 and TRBJ2-5; a weak D match, TRBD1 (6 bases). The germline CDR1 and CDR2 sequences are LNHNV and YYDKDF (reference sequence). The V gene lost 5 bases and the J gene lost 0 bases, with 13 bases spanning the gap. The CDR3 is made up of 15 amino acids. The CDR3 DNA reads TGTGCCACCAGCTTCAGGGGCGGGTACCAAGAGACCCAGTACTTC. Protein: CATSFRGGYQETQYF.

The J gene is TRBJ1-5, the V gene TRBV28; 10 bases match TRBD1. CDR3 size: 14 residues. V shed 8 bases and J 3 bases; nucleotides not matched to a gene: 4. Germline V gives CDR1 MDHEN, CDR2 SYDVKM. Here the CDR3 DNA reads TGTGCCAGCCGACAGGGGGCTGACAATCAGCCCCAGCATTTT. It yields the protein CASRQGADNQPQHF. Looking up the rest from reference TRBV28 and TRBJ1-5 gives the full variable domain: DVKVTQSSRYLVKRTGEKVFLECVQDMDHENMFWYRQDPGLGLRLIYFSYDVKMKEKGDIPEGYSVSREKKERFSLILESASTNQTSMYLCASRQGADNQPQHFGDGTRLSIL.

This rearrangement joins TRBV7-8 to TRBJ2-6; the D gene is possibly TRBD1 (5 bases). The CDR3 has 16 amino acids. Germline-derived CDR1 and CDR2 are SGHVS and FQNEAQ. With 5 bases removed from V and 0 bases from J, the gap between germline ends came to 11 bases. The CDR3 reads CASSLGLNSGANVLTF. The CDR3 nucleotides read TGTGCCAGCAGCCTGGGGCTTAACTCTGGGGCCAACGTCCTGACTTTC.

The rearrangement links TRBV28 to TRBJ2-7; TRBD1 agrees at 7 bases. The CDR3 runs to 14 residues. The germline gives CDR1 MDHEN, CDR2 SYDVKM. The J segment lost 2 bases and the V segment lost 6 bases, leaving 7 bases of the junction unmatched. The chain's CDR3 is CASSSGGGPYEQYF. CDR3 in DNA: TGTGCCAGCAGCTCAGGGGGTGGCCCCTACGAGCAGTACTTC.

The chain employs TRBV19 and TRBJ1-6, with D uncertain. This CDR3 has 13 amino acids. CDR1 is LNHDA, CDR2 SQIVND, per germline (reference sequence). V shed 3 bases and J shed 9 bases, with 9 bases lying between them. The CDR3 loop is CASSIEVGSPLHF. For the CDR3, the DNA is TGTGCCAGTAGTATCGAAGTCGGTTCACCCCTCCACTTT.

This clone was detected once. The chain is built from TRBV6-5 and TRBJ1-3; D remains ambiguous. Deletions cut 0 bases from V and 0 bases from J, with 6 bases between. The CDR3 spans 15 residues. Germline V gene sequence: CDR1 MNHEY, CDR2 SVGAGI. Here the CDR3 DNA reads TGTGCCAGCAGTTACTCGAGTAGCTCTGGAAACACCATATATTTT. It is translated as CASSYSSSSGNTIYF.

The chain combines TRBV2 with TRBJ1-5; D uncertain. There are 15 residues in the CDR3. From germline, CDR1 is SNHLY and CDR2 FYNNEI. Trimming took 2 bases from V and 4 from J, leaving 12 bases between them. The CDR3 sequence: CASSERAGLNQPQHF. The CDR3 bases are TGTGCCAGCAGTGAAAGGGCGGGGTTGAATCAGCCCCAGCATTTT.

The gene calls are TRBV5-1 and TRBJ2-1, with 8 bases that match TRBD2. V dropped 0 bases and J dropped 0; count of bases not matched to a gene: 2. The CDR3 totals 16 residues. Germline V gene sequence: CDR1 SGHRS, CDR2 YFSETQ. The CDR3 spells CASSLASGSSYNEQFF. CDR3 in DNA: TGCGCCAGCAGCTTGGCCAGCGGGAGCTCCTACAATGAGCAGTTCTTC. The full variable domain, rest sourced from reference TRBV5-1 and TRBJ2-1, is KAGVTQTPRYLIKTRGQQVTLSCSPISGHRSVSWYQQTPGQGLQFLFEYFSETQRNKGNFPGRFSGRQFSNSRSEMNVSTLELGDSALYLCASSLASGSSYNEQFFGPGTRLTVL.

The chain carries TRBV30 and TRBJ1-5; D may be TRBD1 (5 bases). CDR1 and CDR2 (germline): GTSNPN, SVGIG (reference sequence). The CDR3 contains 13 residues. V was pared by 2 bases and J by 7 bases, with 12 bases between. The CDR3 sequence: CAWSSRGDQPQHF. Written as DNA, the CDR3 is TGTGCCTGGAGTTCCCGGGGGGACCAGCCCCAGCATTTT.